The clone carrying this T cell receptor beta chain was seen many times. TCRdb re-called the PCR reads through MiXCR, storing one row per CDR3 protein. The sample yields over 600,000 distinct CDR3 sequences, 20% seen once. The V gene's germline CDR1 is SGHTA and CDR2 FQGNSA. The CDR3 length is 15 residues. V shed 5 bases and J 6 bases; nucleotides not matched to a gene: 13. The sample originates from a study of molecular identifiers for immune sequencing clone quantification. Libraries of naive CD8 T cells were made from approximately 20,000 to 1,000,000 sorted cells. They used 10%, 30% or 50% RNA. Sorted naive CD8 T cells were those defined as CD8+CD4-CCR7+CD45RA+.

Sequenced input: naive CD8+ T cells from blood, with Jurkat cell RNA spiked in. The subset was: FACS-sorted CD8+CD4-CCR7+CD45RA+ naive T cells. This sequence was found in a human donor in good health. Some libraries in this study had Jurkat cell RNA spiked in. This chain links TRBV7-2 with TRBJ2-7; 7 nucleotides match TRBD2. CDR3 in amino acids: CASSIKEREVGEQYF. CDR3 DNA sequence: TGTGCCAGCAGCATTAAGGAGCGGGAAGTGGGCGAGCAGTACTTC.